This T cell receptor beta chain derives from a study of T-cell memory formation after mild COVID-19. V was shortened by 5 bases and J by 0 bases, with 14 bases between the two germline ends. The V gene's germline CDR1 is SGHDN and CDR2 FVKESK. The CDR3 sequence is 16 residues long. MiXCR, applied by TCRdb to the 5' RACE reads, yields one record per CDR3 protein. The table has over 500,000 distinct CDR3 sequences, 17% seen once. The sequence came from an adult woman who had mild COVID-19 (a few samples of this study predate the infection). Cell type and time point are not known. The specimen sequenced was PBMCs or a T cell subset sorted from them (not recorded which). This chain connects TRBV14 to TRBJ2-1; D not certain. Here the CDR3 reads CASSSTITSSYNEQFF. In nucleotides, the CDR3 is TGTGCCAGCAGCAGTACGATAACCAGCTCCTACAATGAGCAGTTCTTC.